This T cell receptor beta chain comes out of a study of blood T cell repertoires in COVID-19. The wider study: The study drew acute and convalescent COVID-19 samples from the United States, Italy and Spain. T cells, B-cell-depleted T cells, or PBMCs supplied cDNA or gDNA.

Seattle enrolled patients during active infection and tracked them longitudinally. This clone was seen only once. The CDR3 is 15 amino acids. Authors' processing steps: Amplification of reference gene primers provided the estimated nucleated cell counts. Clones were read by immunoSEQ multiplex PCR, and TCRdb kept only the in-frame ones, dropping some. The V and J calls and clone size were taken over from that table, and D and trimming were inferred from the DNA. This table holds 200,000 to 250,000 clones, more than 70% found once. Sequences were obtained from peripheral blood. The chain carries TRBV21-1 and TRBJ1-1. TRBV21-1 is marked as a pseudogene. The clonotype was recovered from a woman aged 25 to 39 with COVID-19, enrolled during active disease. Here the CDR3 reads CASMEGEGRNTEAFF. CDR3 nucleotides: TGTGCCAGCATGGAAGGGGAGGGCAGGAACACTGAAGCTTTCTTT.